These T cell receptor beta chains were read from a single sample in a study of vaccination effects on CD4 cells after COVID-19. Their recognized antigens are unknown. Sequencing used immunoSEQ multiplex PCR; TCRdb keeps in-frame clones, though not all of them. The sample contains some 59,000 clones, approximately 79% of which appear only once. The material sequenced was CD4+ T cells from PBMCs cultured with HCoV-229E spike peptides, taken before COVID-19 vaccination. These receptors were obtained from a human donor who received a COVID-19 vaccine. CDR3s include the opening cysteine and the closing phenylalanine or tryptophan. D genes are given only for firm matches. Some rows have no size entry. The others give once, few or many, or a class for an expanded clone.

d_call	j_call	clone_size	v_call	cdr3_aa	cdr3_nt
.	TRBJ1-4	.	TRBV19	CASSIVNNEKLFF	TGTGCCAGTAGTATAGTAAATAATGAAAAACTGTTTTTT
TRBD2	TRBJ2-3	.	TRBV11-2	CASSFFLAGGPLVGDTQYF	TGTGCCAGCAGCTTTTTCCTAGCGGGGGGCCCCCTCGTTGGAGATACGCAGTATTTT
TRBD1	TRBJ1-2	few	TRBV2	CASSETGGFSGYTF	TGTGCCAGCAGTGAGACAGGGGGCTTCTCGGGCTACACCTTC
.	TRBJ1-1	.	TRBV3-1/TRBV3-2	CASSHLDRASEAFF	TGTGCCAGCAGCCACCTGGACCGAGCATCTGAAGCTTTCTTT
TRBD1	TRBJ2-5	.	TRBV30	CAWSGRTGKKETQYF	TGTGCCTGGAGTGGTCGGACAGGGAAGAAGGAGACCCAGTACTTC
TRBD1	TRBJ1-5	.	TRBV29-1	CSVRDSRNQPQHF	TGCAGCGTTCGGGACAGCCGCAATCAGCCCCAGCATTTT
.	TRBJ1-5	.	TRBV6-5	CASSRTYRPNQPQHF	TGTGCCAGCAGTCGAACCTACAGGCCCAATCAGCCCCAGCATTTT
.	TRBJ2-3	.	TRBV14	CASSQETSTDTQYF	TGTGCCAGCAGCCAAGAGACTAGCACAGATACGCAGTATTTT
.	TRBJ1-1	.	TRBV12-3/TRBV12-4	CASSSWTVEAFF	TGTGCCAGCAGTTCATGGACAGTTGAAGCTTTCTTT
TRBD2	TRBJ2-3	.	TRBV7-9	CASSWTTAGSTDTQYF	TGTGCCAGCAGCTGGACGACAGCGGGGTCCACAGATACGCAGTATTTT
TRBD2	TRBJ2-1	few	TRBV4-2	CASSLRLAGDNEQFF	TGTGCCAGCAGCTTACGACTAGCGGGGGATAATGAGCAGTTCTTC
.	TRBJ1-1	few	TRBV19	CASSLMTGSMNTEAFF	TGTGCCAGTAGCCTCATGACGGGATCCATGAACACTGAAGCTTTCTTT
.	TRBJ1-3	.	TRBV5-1	CASSLVGDMSSGNTIYF	TGCGCCAGCAGCTTGGTAGGGGATATGAGCTCTGGAAACACCATATATTTT
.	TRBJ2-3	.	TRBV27	CASSLVRADTDTQYF	TGTGCCAGCAGTTTAGTACGGGCCGACACAGATACGCAGTATTTT
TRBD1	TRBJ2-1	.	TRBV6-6	CASRRDRGFHNEQFF	TGTGCCAGCAGACGGGACAGGGGGTTCCACAATGAGCAGTTCTTC
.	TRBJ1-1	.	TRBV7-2	CASSLTVNTEAFF	TGTGCCAGCAGCTTAACAGTGAACACTGAAGCTTTCTTT
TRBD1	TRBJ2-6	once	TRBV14	CASSQVKGGSAGANVLTF	TGTGCCAGCAGCCAGGTTAAAGGGGGCAGTGCTGGGGCCAACGTCCTGACTTTC
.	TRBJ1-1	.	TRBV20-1	CSASRVTQNTEAFF	TGCAGTGCTAGTAGAGTGACACAGAACACTGAAGCTTTCTTT
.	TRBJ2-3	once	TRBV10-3	CAISAGLISTDTQYF	TGTGCCATCAGTGCCGGTCTAATTAGCACAGATACGCAGTATTTT
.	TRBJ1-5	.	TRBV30	CAWSQGRNQPQHF	TGTGCCTGGAGTCAGGGGAGGAATCAGCCCCAGCATTTT
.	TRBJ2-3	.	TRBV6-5	CASRRPATDTQYF	TGTGCCAGCCGCCGGCCAGCCACAGATACGCAGTATTTT
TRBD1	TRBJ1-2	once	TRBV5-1	CASSKATGRYGYTF	TGCGCCAGCAGCAAGGCGACAGGGAGATATGGCTACACCTTC
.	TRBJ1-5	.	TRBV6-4	CASSAAGKNQPQHF	TGTGCCAGCAGTGCGGCAGGGAAAAATCAGCCCCAGCATTTT
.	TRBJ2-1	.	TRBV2	CASTRGRSSYNEQFF	TGTGCCAGCACGCGGGGCAGGAGCTCCTACAATGAGCAGTTCTTC
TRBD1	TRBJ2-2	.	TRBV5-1	CASSARWDRGTGELFF	TGCGCCAGCAGCGCACGATGGGACAGGGGAACCGGGGAGCTGTTTTTT
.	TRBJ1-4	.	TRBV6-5	CANFRDNEKLFF	TGTGCCAACTTCCGGGACAATGAAAAACTGTTTTTT
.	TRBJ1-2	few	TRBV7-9	CASSLASGTFDGYTF	TGTGCCAGCAGCTTAGCTTCGGGGACTTTTGATGGCTACACCTTC
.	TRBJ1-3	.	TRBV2	CASSEGRADTIYF	TGTGCCAGCAGTGAGGGCAGGGCGGACACCATATATTTT
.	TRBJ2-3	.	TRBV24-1	CATSTPSGAGDTQYF	TGTGCCACCAGTACCCCTTCTGGGGCGGGCGATACGCAGTATTTT
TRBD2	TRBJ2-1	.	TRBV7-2	CASSEGLAGGPKFF	TGTGCCAGCAGCGAGGGACTAGCGGGGGGGCCGAAGTTCTTC
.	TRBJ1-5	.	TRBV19	CASNMGLGQGNQPQHF	TGTGCCAGTAACATGGGCTTGGGGCAGGGCAATCAGCCCCAGCATTTT
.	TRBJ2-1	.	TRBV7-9	CASSLEYGEQFF	TGTGCCAGCAGCTTAGAATACGGTGAGCAGTTCTTC
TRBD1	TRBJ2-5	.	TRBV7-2	CASSADRGQETQYF	TGTGCCAGCAGCGCCGACAGGGGACAAGAGACCCAGTACTTC
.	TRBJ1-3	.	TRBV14	CASTPRSGNTIYF	TGTGCCAGCACCCCTCGGTCGGGAAACACCATATATTTT
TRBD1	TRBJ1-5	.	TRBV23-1	CASTQGQRSRPQHF	TGCGCCAGCACTCAGGGACAGAGGTCACGGCCCCAGCATTTT
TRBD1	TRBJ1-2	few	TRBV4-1	CASSQQGTGYGYTF	TGCGCCAGCAGCCAACAAGGGACAGGCTATGGCTACACCTTC
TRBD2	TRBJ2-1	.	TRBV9	CASSVAASGGSGEQFF	TGTGCCAGCAGCGTAGCTGCCAGCGGGGGCTCGGGTGAGCAGTTCTTC
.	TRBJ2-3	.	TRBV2	CASRLAGITDTQYF	TGTGCCAGCAGATTAGCCGGGATCACAGATACGCAGTATTTT
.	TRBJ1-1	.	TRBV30	CAWRRGTEAFF	TGTGCCTGGAGAAGGGGCACTGAAGCTTTCTTT
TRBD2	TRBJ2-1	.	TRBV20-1	CSASWRGGGYNEQFF	TGCAGTGCTAGTTGGCGGGGGGGTGGGTACAATGAGCAGTTCTTC
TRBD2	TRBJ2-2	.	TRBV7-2	CASSLTRLATGELFF	TGTGCCAGCAGCTTAACGCGACTAGCGACCGGGGAGCTGTTTTTT
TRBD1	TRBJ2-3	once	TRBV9	CASSFGQGATDTQYF	TGTGCCAGCAGCTTCGGACAGGGGGCAACAGATACGCAGTATTTT
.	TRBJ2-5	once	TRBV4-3	CASSQEWGLGETQYF	TGCGCCAGCAGCCAAGAATGGGGGCTCGGAGAGACCCAGTACTTC
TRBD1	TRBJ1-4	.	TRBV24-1	CATSEGDSSRGKKLFF	TGTGCCACCAGTGAGGGGGACAGTTCTCGGGGGAAAAAACTGTTTTTT
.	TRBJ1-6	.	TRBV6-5	CASTPTGGYNSPLHF	TGTGCCAGCACTCCGACAGGCGGGTATAATTCACCCCTCCACTTT
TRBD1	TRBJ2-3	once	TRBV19	CASRTRDRSDTQYF	TGTGCCAGTCGGACACGGGACAGGTCAGATACGCAGTATTTT
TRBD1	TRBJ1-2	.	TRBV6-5	CASRLLRGPIYGYTF	TGTGCCAGTCGGCTCCTCAGGGGGCCTATTTATGGCTACACCTTC
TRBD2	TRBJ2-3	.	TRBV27	CASGHLSTSRTDTQYF	TGTGCCAGCGGACATTTATCGACTAGCCGAACAGATACGCAGTATTTT